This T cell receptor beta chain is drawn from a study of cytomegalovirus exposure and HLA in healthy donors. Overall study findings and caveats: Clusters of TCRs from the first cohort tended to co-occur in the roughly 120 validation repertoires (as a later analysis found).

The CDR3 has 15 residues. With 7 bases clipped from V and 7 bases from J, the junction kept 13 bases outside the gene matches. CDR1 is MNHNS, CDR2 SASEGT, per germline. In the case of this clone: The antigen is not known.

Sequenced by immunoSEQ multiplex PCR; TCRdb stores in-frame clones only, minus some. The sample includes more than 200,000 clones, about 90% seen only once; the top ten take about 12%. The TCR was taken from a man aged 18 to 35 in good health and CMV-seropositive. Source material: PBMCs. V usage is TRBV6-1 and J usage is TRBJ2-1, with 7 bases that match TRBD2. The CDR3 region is CASKPREAPFNEQFF. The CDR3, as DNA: TGTGCCAGCAAGCCCCGGGAGGCCCCTTTTAATGAGCAGTTCTTC.